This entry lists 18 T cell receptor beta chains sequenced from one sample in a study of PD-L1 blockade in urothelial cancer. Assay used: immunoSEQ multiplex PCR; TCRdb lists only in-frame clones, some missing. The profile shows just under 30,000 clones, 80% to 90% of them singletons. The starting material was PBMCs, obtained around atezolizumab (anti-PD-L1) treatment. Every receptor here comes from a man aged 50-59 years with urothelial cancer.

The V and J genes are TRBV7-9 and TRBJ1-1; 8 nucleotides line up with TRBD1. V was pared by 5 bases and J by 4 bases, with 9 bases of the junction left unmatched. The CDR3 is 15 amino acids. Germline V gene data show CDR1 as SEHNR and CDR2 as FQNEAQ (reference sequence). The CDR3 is CASSPPGGWGTEAFF. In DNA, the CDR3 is TGTGCCAGCAGCCCCCCAGGGGGCTGGGGCACTGAAGCTTTCTTT.

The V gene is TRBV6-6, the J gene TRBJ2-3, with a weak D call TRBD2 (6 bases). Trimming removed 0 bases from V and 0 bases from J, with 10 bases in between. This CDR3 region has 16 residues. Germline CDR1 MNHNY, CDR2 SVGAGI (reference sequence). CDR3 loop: CASSYSPGLSTDTQYF. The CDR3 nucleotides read TGTGCCAGCAGTTACTCGCCGGGACTTAGCACAGATACGCAGTATTTT.

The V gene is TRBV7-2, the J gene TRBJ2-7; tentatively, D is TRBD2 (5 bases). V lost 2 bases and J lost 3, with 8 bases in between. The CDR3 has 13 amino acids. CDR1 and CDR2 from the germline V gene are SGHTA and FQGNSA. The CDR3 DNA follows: TGTGCCAGCAGCTTACGGGAAAACTACGAGCAGTACTTC. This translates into CASSLRENYEQYF.

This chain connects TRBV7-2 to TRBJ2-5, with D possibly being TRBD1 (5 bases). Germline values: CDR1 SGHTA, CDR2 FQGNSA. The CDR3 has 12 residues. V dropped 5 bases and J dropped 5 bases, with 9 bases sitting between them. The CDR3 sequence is CASSTGRETQYF. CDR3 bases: TGTGCCAGCAGCACAGGACGGGAGACCCAGTACTTC.

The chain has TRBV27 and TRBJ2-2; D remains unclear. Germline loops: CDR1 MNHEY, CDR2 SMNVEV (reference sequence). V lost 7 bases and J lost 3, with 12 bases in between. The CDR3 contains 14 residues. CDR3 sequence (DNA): TGTGCCAGCACCCCCCGCGGATACACCGGGGAGCTGTTTTTT. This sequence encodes CASTPRGYTGELFF.

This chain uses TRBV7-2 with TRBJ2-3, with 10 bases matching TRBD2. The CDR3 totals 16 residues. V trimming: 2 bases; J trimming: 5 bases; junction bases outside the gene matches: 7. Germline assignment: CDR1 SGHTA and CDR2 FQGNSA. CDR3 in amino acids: CASSLNHLAGVDTQYF. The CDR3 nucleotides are TGTGCCAGCAGCTTAAACCATCTAGCGGGAGTAGATACGCAGTATTTT.

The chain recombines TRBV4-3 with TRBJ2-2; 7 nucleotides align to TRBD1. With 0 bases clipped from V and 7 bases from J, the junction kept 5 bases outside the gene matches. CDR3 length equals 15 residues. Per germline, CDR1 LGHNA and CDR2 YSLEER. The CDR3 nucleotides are TGCGCCAGCAGCCAAGACACAGGGGTGGACGGGGAGCTGTTTTTT. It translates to CASSQDTGVDGELFF.

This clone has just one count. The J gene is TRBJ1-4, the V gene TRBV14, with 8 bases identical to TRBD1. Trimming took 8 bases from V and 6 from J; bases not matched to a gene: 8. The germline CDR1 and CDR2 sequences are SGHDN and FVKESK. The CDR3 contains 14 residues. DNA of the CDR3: TGTGCCAGCCGTGGACAGGGAGGGTATGAAAAACTGTTTTTT. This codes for CASRGQGGYEKLFF.

CDR3 region: CAWSVPGKTYEQYF. The CDR3 coding sequence is TGTGCCTGGAGTGTCCCAGGGAAGACCTACGAGCAGTACTTC. The J gene is TRBJ2-7, the V gene TRBV30; possibly TRBD1 for D (5 bases). From germline, CDR1 is GTSNPN and CDR2 SVGIG (reference sequence). Trimming left V 0 bases short and J 2 bases short, with 11 bases between. The CDR3 has 14 residues.

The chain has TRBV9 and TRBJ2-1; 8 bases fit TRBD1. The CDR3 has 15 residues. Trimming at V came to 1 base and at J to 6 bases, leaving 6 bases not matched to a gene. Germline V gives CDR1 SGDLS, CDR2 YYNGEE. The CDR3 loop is CASSVLDRVGNEQFF. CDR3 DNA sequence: TGTGCCAGCAGCGTATTGGACAGGGTTGGCAATGAGCAGTTCTTC.

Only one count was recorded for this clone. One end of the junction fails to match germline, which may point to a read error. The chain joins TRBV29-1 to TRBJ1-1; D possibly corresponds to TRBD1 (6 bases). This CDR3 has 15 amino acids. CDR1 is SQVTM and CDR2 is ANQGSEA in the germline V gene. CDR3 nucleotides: TGCAGCGTTCAAGAGGGGGGAGCTATGAACACTGAAGCTTTCTTT. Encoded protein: CSVQEGGAMNTEAFF.

CDR3 in DNA: TGTGCCAGCAGTTTATCGCGGGAGAAGTTCTACGAGCAGTACTTC. Amino acids: CASSLSREKFYEQYF. This sequence joins TRBV27 and TRBJ2-5; TRBD2 matches 7 bases. TRBJ2-7 matches the DNA end more closely, so the J call is doubtful. The CDR3 has 15 residues. Germline CDR1 is MNHEY and CDR2 is SMNVEV (reference sequence).

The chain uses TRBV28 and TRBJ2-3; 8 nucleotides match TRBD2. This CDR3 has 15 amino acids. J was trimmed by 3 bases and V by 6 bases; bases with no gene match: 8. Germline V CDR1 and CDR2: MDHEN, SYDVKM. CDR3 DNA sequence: TGTGCCAGCAGCCCCACCGGGAGGGGGACAGATACGCAGTATTTT. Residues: CASSPTGRGTDTQYF. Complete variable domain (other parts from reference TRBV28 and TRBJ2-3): DVKVTQSSRYLVKRTGEKVFLECVQDMDHENMFWYRQDPGLGLRLIYFSYDVKMKEKGDIPEGYSVSREKKERFSLILESASTNQTSMYLCASSPTGRGTDTQYFGPGTRLTVL.

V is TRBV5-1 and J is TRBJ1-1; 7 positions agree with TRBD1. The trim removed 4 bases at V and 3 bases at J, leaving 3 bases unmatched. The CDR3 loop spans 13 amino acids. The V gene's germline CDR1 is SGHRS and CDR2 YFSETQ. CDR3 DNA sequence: TGCGCCAGCAGCCCAGACAGGGACACTGAAGCTTTCTTT. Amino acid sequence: CASSPDRDTEAFF.

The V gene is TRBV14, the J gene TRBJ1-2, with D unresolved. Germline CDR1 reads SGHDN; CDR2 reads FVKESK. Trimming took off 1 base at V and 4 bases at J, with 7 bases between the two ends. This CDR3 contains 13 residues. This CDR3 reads CASSQVGVYGYTF. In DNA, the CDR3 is TGTGCCAGCAGCCAAGTGGGAGTCTATGGCTACACCTTC.

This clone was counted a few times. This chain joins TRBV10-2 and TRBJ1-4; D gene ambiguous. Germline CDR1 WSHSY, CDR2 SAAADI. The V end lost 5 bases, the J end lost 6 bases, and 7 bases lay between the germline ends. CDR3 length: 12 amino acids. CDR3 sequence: CASSQEDEKLFF. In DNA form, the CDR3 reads TGCGCCAGCAGTCAAGAGGATGAAAAACTGTTTTTT.

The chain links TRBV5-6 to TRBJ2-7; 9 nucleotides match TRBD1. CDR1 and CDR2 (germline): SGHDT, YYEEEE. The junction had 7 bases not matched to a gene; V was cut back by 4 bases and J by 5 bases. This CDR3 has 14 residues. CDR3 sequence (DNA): TGTGCCAGCAGCCCAGCGACAGGGGGGGACGAGCAGTACTTC. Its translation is CASSPATGGDEQYF.

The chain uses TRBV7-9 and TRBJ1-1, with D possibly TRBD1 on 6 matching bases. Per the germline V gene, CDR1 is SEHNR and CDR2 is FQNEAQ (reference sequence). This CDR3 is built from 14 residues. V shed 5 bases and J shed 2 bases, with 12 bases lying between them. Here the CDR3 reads CASSLRTANTEAFF. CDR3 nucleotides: TGTGCCAGCAGCCTAAGGACAGCAAACACTGAAGCTTTCTTT.